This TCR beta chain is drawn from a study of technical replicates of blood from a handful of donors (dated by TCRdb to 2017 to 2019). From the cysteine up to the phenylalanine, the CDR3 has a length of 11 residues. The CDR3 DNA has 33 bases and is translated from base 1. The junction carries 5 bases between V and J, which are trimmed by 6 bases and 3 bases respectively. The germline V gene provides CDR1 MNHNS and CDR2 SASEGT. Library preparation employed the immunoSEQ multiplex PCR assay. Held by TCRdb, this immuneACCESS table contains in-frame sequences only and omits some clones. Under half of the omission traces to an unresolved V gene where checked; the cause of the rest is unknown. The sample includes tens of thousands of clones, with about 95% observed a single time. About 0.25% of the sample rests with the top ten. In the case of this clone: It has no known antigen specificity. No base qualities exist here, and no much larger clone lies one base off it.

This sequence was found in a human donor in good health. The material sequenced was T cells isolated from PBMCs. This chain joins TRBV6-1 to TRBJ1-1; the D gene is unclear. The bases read TGTGCCAGCAGGCAGTACACTGAAGCTTTCTTT. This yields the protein CASRQYTEAFF.